The text below deals with one T cell receptor (beta chain). Its target is not known. The data were taken from a study of T cell responses to AZD1222 COVID-19 vaccine. Here immunoSEQ multiplex PCR was the method, and the copy in TCRdb shows in-frame clones only, minus some. The profile shows around 66,000 clones, about 88% of them singletons. CDR1 is SGHDT, CDR2 YYEEEE, per germline. This CDR3 comprises 16 residues. V lost 1 base and J lost 1; bases outside the gene matches: 4. Study-wide results and limits: Donors were largely white British and mainly female; clonal diversity was possibly underestimated. Targeting of unmutated variant regions was reportedly seen in nearly half of spike-specific TCRs.

The clonotype was recovered from an adult who received the MenACWY meningococcal vaccine as a control. The chain combines TRBV5-6 with TRBJ1-5, with 8 bases fitting TRBD1. The sample consisted of peripheral blood, taken 28 days after the second dose of the MenACWY control vaccine. The CDR3 sequence: CASSLFRQGSNQPQHF. The CDR3 coding sequence is TGTGCCAGCAGCTTGTTCCGACAGGGGAGCAATCAGCCCCAGCATTTT.